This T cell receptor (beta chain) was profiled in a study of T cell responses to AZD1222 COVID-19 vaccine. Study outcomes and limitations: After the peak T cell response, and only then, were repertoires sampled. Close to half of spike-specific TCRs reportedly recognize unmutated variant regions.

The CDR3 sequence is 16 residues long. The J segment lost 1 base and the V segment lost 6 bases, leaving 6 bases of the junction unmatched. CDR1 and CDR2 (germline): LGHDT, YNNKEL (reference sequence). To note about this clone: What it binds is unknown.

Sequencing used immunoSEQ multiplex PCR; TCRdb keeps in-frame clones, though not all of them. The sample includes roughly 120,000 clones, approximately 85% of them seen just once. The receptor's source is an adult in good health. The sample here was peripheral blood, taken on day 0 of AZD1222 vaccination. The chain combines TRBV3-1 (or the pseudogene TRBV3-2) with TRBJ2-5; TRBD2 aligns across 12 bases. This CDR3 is CASSRMTSGGQETQYF. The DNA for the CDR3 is TGTGCCAGCAGTCGAATGACTAGCGGGGGCCAAGAGACCCAGTACTTC.